This is a list of T cell receptor beta chains from one sample in a study of blood T cell repertoires in COVID-19. Sequencing used immunoSEQ multiplex PCR; TCRdb keeps in-frame clones, though not all of them. The table includes 200,000 or so clones, 82% detected once. The sequenced material came from peripheral blood. The source is a human donor with acute or convalescent COVID-19. The donor label of this sample is uncertain. Both conserved end residues are part of each CDR3. A D gene is named only where the DNA matches it firmly. Not every row has a clone size; where given, it reads once, few, many or a size class.

size	J	D	V	DNA	CDR3
NA	TRBJ1-1	TRBD1	TRBV6-4	TGTGCCAGCAGACAGGGGATGAACACTGAAGCTTTCTTT	CASRQGMNTEAFF
NA	TRBJ1-1	NA	TRBV7-2	TGTGCCAGCAGCTTAGCGGGGGCGGCTGAAGCTTTCTTT	CASSLAGAAEAFF
NA	TRBJ2-3	NA	TRBV29-1	TGCAGCGTTGAAGTAGGGGGGGGCACAGATACGCAGTATTTT	CSVEVGGGTDTQYF
NA	TRBJ1-5	TRBD1	TRBV7-2	TGTGCCAGCAGCTCGGGACAGGGAAGCAATCAGCCCCAGCATTTT	CASSSGQGSNQPQHF
NA	TRBJ2-3	TRBD2	TRBV11-2	TGTGCCAGCAGTCTTAGCGGGGTTCCCACAGATACGCAGTATTTT	CASSLSGVPTDTQYF
NA	TRBJ2-3	TRBD2	TRBV20-1	TGCAGTGCTAGTAGCGGGAGAGGGGCAGATACGCAGTATTTT	CSASSGRGADTQYF
once	TRBJ1-2	TRBD1	TRBV28	TGTGCCAGCAGTTTATTGGCAGGGGGCTATGGCTACACCTTC	CASSLLAGGYGYTF
NA	TRBJ2-5	NA	TRBV7-2	TGTGCCAGCAGCCCCTCGGGCAGGTTTGAGGGGACCCAGTACTTC	CASSPSGRFEGTQYF
NA	TRBJ2-1	TRBD2	TRBV16	TGTGCCAGCAGCCACCCTACTAGCGGGAGGAGGCATGAGCAGTTCTTC	CASSHPTSGRRHEQFF
NA	TRBJ1-1	TRBD1	TRBV5-4	TGTGCCAGCGGGTCCGGGACAGTGAGGGGTGAAGCTTTCTTT	CASGSGTVRGEAFF